Shown below are 3 T cell receptor beta chains from a single sample sequenced in a study of T cell responses to AZD1222 COVID-19 vaccine. Assay used: immunoSEQ multiplex PCR; TCRdb lists only in-frame clones, some missing. Among roughly 150,000 clones listed, around 90% were seen once. This specimen consisted of peripheral blood, obtained on day 0 of AZD1222 vaccination. The receptors were gathered from an adult in good health.

The J gene is TRBJ2-7, the V gene TRBV7-6; tentatively, D is TRBD1 or TRBD2 (5 bases each). The CDR3 totals 16 residues. V was pared by 5 bases and J by 6 bases, with 23 bases between. Germline loops: CDR1 SGHVS, CDR2 FNYEAQ. DNA of the CDR3: TGTGCCAGCAGCCCCCCGGGGAAGAGGGGTATGGGCGAGCAGTACTTC. Encoded protein: CASSPPGKRGMGEQYF.

The sample holds one count of this clone. J is TRBJ1-1 and V is TRBV7-9, with D possibly TRBD1 on 5 matching bases. CDR1 and CDR2 from the germline V gene are SEHNR and FQNEAQ (reference sequence). There are 15 residues in the CDR3. With 6 bases removed from V and 3 bases from J, the gap between germline ends came to 17 bases. The CDR3 protein is CASSLRGPGDTEAFF. The CDR3, as DNA: TGTGCCAGCAGTTTGAGGGGCCCCGGGGACACTGAAGCTTTCTTT.

The rearrangement joins TRBV6-5 to TRBJ1-5, with D uncertain. This CDR3 has 13 amino acids. The V end lost 11 bases, the J end lost 3 bases, and 14 bases lay between the germline ends. In germline, CDR1 is MNHEY, CDR2 SVGAGI. The CDR3 DNA reads as TGTGCCTCCGAACACAGTTACAATCAGCCCCAGCATTTT. Translating gives CASEHSYNQPQHF.